The clone carrying this T cell receptor beta chain has just a few counts. The antigen remains unidentified. This entry is derived from a study of T cells after yellow fever vaccination. About the study: Each low-cell-number fraction was prepared by means of SMART-Seq v4 Ultra Low Input.

Production of TCR cDNA was by 5'RACE template switching, which also added a universal primer site and UMIs. In TCRdb, the 5' RACE reads were re-called with MiXCR into one record per CDR3 protein. Among 250,000 to 300,000 distinct CDR3 sequences listed, roughly 5.6% were seen once. The germline CDR1 and CDR2 sequences are SGHAT and FQNNGV. With 3 bases removed from V and 8 bases from J, the gap between germline ends came to 7 bases. This CDR3 contains 12 residues. Whole-study findings and limits: Few clonotypes appeared in both CD4 and CD8 compartments. Booster sampling recovered most clones from primary vaccination (approximately 97% CD4, 88% CD8).

Source: CD4+ T cells sorted from PBMCs, taken on the day of the yellow fever booster vaccination. This sequence joins TRBV11-2 and TRBJ1-4, with D unclear. The origin of this receptor is a man younger than 30 who received the YFV17D yellow fever vaccine. CDR3 amino acids: CASSFISEKLFF. The CDR3 coding sequence is TGTGCCAGCAGCTTTATCTCCGAAAAACTGTTTTTT.